The present T cell receptor (beta chain) was sequenced within a study of CD8+ T cells in alopecia areata. About the study: People stayed on tofacitinib for 6 to 18 months, then stopped the drug for 6 months. Findings and limits, study-wide: Sequenced scalp T cells also include alphabeta T cells resident in normal skin.

Sorting of PBMCs yielded the CD4+ and CD8+ T cells. This clone was detected only once. Its specificity is unknown. Trimming took off 3 bases at V and 6 bases at J, with 10 bases between the two ends. The CDR3 has 13 residues. CDR1 and CDR2 from the germline V gene are SNHLY and FYNNEI. RNA was extracted and reverse transcribed into cDNA as the sequencing template. Repertoires were generated with immunoSEQ multiplex PCR, while TCRdb's copy carries only in-frame clones and drops some. Here the sample spans some 170,000 clones, 67% being singletons. This rearrangement joins TRBV2 to TRBJ2-3, with a weak D call TRBD2 (6 bases). This sequence originates from a human donor with alopecia areata. Material: CD8+ T cells sorted from blood, obtained at week 0. CDR3 residues: CASSDARGDTQYF. The DNA of the CDR3 is TGTGCCAGCAGTGATGCGCGGGGTGATACGCAGTATTTT.